This TCR beta chain came from a study of shared clonotypes between healthy human individuals. The assay was immunoSEQ multiplex PCR, and TCRdb's table has in-frame clones only and misses some. The repertoire holds roughly 2,000,000 clones, with about 95% as singletons. Germline CDR1 is MNHEY and CDR2 is SVGAGI. Trimming took off 0 bases at V and 4 bases at J, with 16 bases between the two ends. The length of the CDR3 is 16 residues. Naive CD8 populations comprised CD45RO-negative cells positively selected for CCR7, excluding terminally differentiated effector memory CD45RA+ cells. This receptor was identified in a man between 18 and 29 years old in good health. The rearrangement links TRBV6-5 to TRBJ2-7, with D maybe TRBD1 (6 bases). The specimen sequenced was naive CD8+ T cells sorted from blood. The CDR3 nucleotides read TGTGCCAGCAGTTACTCGTACGGGACACCGAATTACGAGCAGTACTTC. Translated, it gives CASSYSYGTPNYEQYF.